This T cell receptor beta chain was retrieved from a study of cytomegalovirus exposure and HLA in healthy donors. Study as a whole: A data release that came early held tens of millions of unique TCRs from HLA-typed donors.

A remark on this clone: Antigen specificity is unknown.

PCR primers comprised 60 Vbeta and 13 Jbeta primers. Assay used: immunoSEQ multiplex PCR; TCRdb lists only in-frame clones, some missing. This table has some 130,000 clones, around 73% appearing once. The V gene's germline CDR1 is WSHSY and CDR2 SAAADI. This CDR3 is 13 amino acids long. The ends were cut back, 6 bases at V and 3 bases at J, with 11 bases in the middle. This donor's CMV serostatus is unrecorded. Study results and limitations: Later analysis showed most CMV-associated TCR beta chains appearing HLA-restricted. Researchers counted 150 to 200 TCR beta chains as cytomegalovirus-associated.

Sequenced input: PBMCs. The chain recombines TRBV10-2 with TRBJ1-2, with D possibly being TRBD1 (5 bases). The clonotype originates from a human donor in good health. Here the CDR3 reads CASSRGGDYGYTF. The CDR3 nucleotides read TGCGCCAGCAGCCGGGGAGGGGACTATGGCTACACCTTC.